The TCR beta chain described here comes from a study of T cells in Graves' hyperthyroidism and ophthalmopathy. The overall study: Peripheral blood draws took place at initial diagnosis, ahead of any treatment. Findings of the study overall: Also found in blood were most expanded thyroid clonotypes above 0.001.

Pregnant or lactating patients were excluded, as were those with uncontrolled infection or other autoimmune disease. The CDR3 is 15 residues long. J gave up 7 bases and V 6 bases, and 10 bases lay outside the gene matches. Germline CDR1 reads LNHNV; CDR2 reads YYDKDF (reference sequence). RNA transcripts gave rise to amplified TCR beta CDR3 regions. RT-PCR in the first round (using the HTBI primer set) targeted the TCR CDR3. TCRdb reprocessed the multiplex PCR reads with MiXCR, giving one entry per CDR3 protein. This sample has roughly 500,000 distinct CDR3 sequences, with roughly 23% found just once. Comments on this clonotype: Antigen: not known.

The sequence came from a woman in her 70s with Graves' ophthalmopathy. V is TRBV15 and J is TRBJ2-2, with 8 bases that match TRBD2. Material for sequencing was blood. The DNA for the CDR3 is TGTGCCACCAGGGCCGGGAGGGCTAGTAGCGGGGAGCTGTTTTTT. This codes for CATRAGRASSGELFF.